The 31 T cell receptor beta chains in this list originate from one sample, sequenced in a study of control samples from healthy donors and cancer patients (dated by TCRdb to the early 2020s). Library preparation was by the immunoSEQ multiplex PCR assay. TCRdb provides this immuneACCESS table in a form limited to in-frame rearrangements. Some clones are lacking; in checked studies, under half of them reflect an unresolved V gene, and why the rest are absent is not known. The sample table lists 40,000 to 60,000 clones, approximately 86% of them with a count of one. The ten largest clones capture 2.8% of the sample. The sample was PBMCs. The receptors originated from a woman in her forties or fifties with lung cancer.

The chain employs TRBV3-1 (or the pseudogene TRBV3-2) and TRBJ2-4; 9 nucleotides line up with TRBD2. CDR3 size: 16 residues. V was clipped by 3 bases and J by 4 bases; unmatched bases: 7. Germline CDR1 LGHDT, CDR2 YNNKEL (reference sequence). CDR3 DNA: TGTGCCAGCAGCCAGCGGGGGGGATTCGCAAAAAACATTCAGTACTTC. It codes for CASSQRGGFAKNIQYF.

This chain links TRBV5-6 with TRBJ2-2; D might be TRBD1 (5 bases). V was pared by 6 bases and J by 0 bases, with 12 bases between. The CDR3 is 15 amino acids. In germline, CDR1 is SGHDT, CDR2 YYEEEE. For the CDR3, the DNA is TGTGCCAGCACCTTAGGGGTAACGAACACCGGGGAGCTGTTTTTT. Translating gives CASTLGVTNTGELFF.

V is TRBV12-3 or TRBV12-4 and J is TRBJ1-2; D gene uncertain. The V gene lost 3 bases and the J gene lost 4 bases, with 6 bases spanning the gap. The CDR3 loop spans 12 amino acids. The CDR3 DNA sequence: TGTGCCAGCAGTTTGTACAGCTATGGCTACACCTTC. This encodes CASSLYSYGYTF.

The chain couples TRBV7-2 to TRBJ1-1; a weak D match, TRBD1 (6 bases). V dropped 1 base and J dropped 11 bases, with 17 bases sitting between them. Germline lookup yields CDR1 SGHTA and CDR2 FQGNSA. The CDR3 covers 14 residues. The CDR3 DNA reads TGTGCCAGCAGCTTAGGCGGGACATCTCGCTTTGCTTTCTTT. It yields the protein CASSLGGTSRFAFF.

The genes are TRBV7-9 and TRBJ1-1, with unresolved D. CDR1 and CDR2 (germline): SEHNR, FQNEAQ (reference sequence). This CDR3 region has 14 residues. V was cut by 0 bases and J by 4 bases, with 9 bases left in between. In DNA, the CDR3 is TGTGCCAGCAGCTTAGCAGGGTGGGGCACTGAAGCTTTCTTT. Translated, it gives CASSLAGWGTEAFF. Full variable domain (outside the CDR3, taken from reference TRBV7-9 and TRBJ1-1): DTGVSQNPRHKITKRGQNVTFRCDPISEHNRLYWYRQTLGQGPEFLTYFQNEAQLEKSRLLSDRFSAERPKGSFSTLEIQRTEQGDSAMYLCASSLAGWGTEAFFGQGTRLTVV.

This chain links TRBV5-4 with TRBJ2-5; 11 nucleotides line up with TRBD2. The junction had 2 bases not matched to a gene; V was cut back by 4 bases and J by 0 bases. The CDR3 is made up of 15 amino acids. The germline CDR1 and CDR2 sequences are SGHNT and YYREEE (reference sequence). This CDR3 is CASSVTSGDQETQYF. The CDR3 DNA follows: TGTGCCAGCAGCGTGACTAGCGGGGACCAAGAGACCCAGTACTTC.

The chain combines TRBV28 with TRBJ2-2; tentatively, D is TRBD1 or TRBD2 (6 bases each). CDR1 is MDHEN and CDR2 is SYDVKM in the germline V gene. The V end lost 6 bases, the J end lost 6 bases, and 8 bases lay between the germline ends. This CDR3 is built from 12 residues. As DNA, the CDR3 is TGTGCCAGCAGCCGGGGGCCCGGGGAGCTGTTTTTT. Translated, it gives CASSRGPGELFF.

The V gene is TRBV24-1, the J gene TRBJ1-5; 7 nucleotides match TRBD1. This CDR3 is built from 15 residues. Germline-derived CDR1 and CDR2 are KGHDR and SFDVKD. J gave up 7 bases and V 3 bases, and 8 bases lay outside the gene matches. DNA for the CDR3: TGTGCCACCAGTGATGAGGGACAGCCCTACCAGCCCCAGCATTTT. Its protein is CATSDEGQPYQPQHF.

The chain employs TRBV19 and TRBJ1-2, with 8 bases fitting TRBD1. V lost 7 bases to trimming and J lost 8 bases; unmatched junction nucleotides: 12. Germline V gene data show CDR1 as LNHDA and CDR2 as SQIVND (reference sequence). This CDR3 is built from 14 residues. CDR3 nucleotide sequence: TGTGCCAGTAAGAGAGAAGGGACAGGCGGCGGCTACACCTTC. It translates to CASKREGTGGGYTF. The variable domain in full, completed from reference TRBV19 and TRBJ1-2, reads DGGITQSPKYLFRKEGQNVTLSCEQNLNHDAMYWYRQDPGQGLRLIYYSQIVNDFQKGDIAEGYSVSREKKESFPLTVTSAQKNPTAFYLCASKREGTGGGYTFGSGTRLTVV.

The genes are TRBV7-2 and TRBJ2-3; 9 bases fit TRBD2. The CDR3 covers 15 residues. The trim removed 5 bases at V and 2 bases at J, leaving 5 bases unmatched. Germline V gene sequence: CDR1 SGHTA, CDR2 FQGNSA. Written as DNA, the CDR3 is TGTGCCAGCAGCGTTAGCGGGGGCTACACAGATACGCAGTATTTT. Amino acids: CASSVSGGYTDTQYF.

Here the CDR3 DNA reads TGTGCCAGCAGCTTTGGGGTCTCGGGAAACAATCAGCCCCAGCATTTT. Protein sequence: CASSFGVSGNNQPQHF. The chain joins TRBV7-9 to TRBJ1-5; D gene uncertain. The CDR3 runs to 16 residues. The germline V and J ends were trimmed by 3 bases and 3 bases, with 15 bases remaining between them. The V gene's germline CDR1 is SEHNR and CDR2 FQNEAQ (reference sequence). The full variable domain, in which reference TRBV7-9 and TRBJ1-5 provide the parts outside the CDR3, is DTGVSQNPRHKITKRGQNVTFRCDPISEHNRLYWYRQTLGQGPEFLTYFQNEAQLEKSRLLSDRFSAERPKGSFSTLEIQRTEQGDSAMYLCASSFGVSGNNQPQHFGDGTRLSIL.

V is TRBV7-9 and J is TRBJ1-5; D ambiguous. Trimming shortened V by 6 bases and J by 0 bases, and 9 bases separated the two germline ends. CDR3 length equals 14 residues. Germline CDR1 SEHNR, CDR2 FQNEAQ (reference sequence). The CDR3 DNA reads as TGTGCCAGCAGTTCTATGGATAGCAATCAGCCCCAGCATTTT. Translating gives CASSSMDSNQPQHF.

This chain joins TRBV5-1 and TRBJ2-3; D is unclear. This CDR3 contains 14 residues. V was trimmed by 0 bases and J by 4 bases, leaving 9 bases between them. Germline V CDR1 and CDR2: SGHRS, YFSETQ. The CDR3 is CASSLGASSDTQYF. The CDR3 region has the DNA TGCGCCAGCAGCTTGGGGGCTAGTTCAGATACGCAGTATTTT.

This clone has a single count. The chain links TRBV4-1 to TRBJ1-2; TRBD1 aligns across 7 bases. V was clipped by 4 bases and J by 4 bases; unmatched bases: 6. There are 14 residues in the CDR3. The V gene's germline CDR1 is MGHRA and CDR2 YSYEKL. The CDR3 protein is CASSLGTASYGYTF. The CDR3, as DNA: TGCGCCAGCAGCCTAGGGACAGCCTCCTATGGCTACACCTTC.

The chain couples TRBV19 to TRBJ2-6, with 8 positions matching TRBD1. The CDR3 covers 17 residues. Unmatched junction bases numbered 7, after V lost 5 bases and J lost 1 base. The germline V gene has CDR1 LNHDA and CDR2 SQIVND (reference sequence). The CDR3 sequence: CASSLGTGRSGANVLTF. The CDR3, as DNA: TGTGCCAGTAGTCTAGGGACAGGTAGATCTGGGGCCAACGTCCTGACTTTC.

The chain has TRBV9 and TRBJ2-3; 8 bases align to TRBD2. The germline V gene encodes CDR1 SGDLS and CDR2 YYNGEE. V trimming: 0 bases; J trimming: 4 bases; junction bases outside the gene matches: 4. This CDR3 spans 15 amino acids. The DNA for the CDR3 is TGTGCCAGCAGCGTAGTAAGCGGGGGTTCAGATACGCAGTATTTT. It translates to CASSVVSGGSDTQYF. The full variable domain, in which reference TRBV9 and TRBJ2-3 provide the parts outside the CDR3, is DSGVTQTPKHLITATGQRVTLRCSPRSGDLSVYWYQQSLDQGLQFLIQYYNGEERAKGNILERFSAQQFPDLHSELNLSSLELGDSALYFCASSVVSGGSDTQYFGPGTRLTVL.

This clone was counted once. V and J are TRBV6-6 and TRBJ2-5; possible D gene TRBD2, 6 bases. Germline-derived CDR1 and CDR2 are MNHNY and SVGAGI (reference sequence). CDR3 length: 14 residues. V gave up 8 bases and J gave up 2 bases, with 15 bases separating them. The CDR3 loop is CASSRGGGQETQYF. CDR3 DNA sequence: TGTGCCAGCTCCCGTGGGGGAGGTCAAGAGACCCAGTACTTC.

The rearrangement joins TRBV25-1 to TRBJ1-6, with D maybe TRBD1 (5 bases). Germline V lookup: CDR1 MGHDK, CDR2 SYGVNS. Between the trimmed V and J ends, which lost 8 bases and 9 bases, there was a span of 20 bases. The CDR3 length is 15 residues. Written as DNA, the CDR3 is TGTGCCAGCTCGCCGGGCAGGGCCATAGGTTCACCCCTCCACTTT. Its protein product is CASSPGRAIGSPLHF.

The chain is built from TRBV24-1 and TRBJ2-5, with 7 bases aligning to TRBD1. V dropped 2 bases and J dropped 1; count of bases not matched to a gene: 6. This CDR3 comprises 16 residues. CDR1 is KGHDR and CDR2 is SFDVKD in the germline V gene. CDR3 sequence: CATSDSGTEGQETQYF. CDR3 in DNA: TGTGCCACCAGTGATTCGGGGACAGAAGGCCAAGAGACCCAGTACTTC.

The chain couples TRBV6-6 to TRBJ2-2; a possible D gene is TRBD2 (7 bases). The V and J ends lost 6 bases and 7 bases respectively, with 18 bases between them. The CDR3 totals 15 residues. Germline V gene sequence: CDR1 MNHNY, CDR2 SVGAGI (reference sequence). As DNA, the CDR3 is TGTGCCAGCAGGAGAGGGGGGGCGAGTTGCGGGGAGCTGTTTTTT. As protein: CASRRGGASCGELFF.

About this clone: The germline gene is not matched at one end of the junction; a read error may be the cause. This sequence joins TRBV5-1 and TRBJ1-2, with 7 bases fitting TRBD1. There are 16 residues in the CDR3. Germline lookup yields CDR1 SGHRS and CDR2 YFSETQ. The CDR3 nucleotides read TGCGCCCGCAGCTTGGCGGGGGCAGGGGGTCTCTATGGCTACACCTTC. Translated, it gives CARSLAGAGGLYGYTF.

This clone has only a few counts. The CDR3 is CASSIQTGVGSGYTF. CDR3 bases: TGTGCCAGTAGTATCCAGACAGGAGTGGGCTCTGGCTACACCTTC. The chain links TRBV19 to TRBJ1-2; D is possibly TRBD1 (6 bases). The germline V and J ends were trimmed by 3 bases and 7 bases, with 18 bases remaining between them. The CDR3 loop spans 15 amino acids. Germline values: CDR1 LNHDA, CDR2 SQIVND (reference sequence).

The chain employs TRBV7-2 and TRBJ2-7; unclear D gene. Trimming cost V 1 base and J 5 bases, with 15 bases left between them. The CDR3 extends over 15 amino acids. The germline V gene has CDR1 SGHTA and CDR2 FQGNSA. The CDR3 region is CASSLGVGYVNEQYF. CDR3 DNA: TGTGCCAGCAGCTTAGGGGTAGGGTATGTCAACGAGCAGTACTTC.

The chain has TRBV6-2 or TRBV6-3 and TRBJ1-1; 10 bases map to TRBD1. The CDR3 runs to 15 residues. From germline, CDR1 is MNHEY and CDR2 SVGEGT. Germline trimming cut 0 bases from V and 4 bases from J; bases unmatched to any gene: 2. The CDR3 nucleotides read TGTGCCAGCAGTTACTCGACAGGGGGCTTCACTGAAGCTTTCTTT. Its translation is CASSYSTGGFTEAFF.

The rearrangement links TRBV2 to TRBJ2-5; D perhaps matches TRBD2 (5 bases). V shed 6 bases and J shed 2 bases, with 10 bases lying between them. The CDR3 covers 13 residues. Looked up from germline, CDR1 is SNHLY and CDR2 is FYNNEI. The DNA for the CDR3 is TGTGCCAGCAGGAGGAGGAGTCAAGAGACCCAGTACTTC. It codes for CASRRRSQETQYF. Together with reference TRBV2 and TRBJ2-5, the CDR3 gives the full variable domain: EPEVTQTPSHQVTQMGQEVILRCVPISNHLYFYWYRQILGQKVEFLVSFYNNEISEKSEIFDDQFSVERPDGSNFTLKIRSTKLEDSAMYFCASRRRSQETQYFGPGTRLLVL.

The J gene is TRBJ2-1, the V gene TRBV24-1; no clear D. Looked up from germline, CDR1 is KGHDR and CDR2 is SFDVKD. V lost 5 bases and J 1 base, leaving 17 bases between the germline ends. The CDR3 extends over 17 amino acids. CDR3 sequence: CATSGQGKGNSYNEQFF. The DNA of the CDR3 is TGTGCCACCAGTGGACAAGGAAAGGGTAATTCCTACAATGAGCAGTTCTTC.

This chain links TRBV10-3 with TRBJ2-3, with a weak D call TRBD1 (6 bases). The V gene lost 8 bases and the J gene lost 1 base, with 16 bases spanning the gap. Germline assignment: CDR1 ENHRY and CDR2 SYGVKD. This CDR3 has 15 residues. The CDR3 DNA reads TGTGCCATCGAAGATCAGGGGTCGGGCACAGATACGCAGTATTTT. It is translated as CAIEDQGSGTDTQYF.

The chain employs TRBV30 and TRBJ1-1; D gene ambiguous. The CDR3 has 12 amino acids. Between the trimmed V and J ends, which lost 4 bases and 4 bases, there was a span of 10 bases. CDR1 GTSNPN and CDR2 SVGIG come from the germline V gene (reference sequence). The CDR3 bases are TGTGCCTGGAATGGGGAAGTCACTGAAGCTTTCTTT. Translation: CAWNGEVTEAFF.

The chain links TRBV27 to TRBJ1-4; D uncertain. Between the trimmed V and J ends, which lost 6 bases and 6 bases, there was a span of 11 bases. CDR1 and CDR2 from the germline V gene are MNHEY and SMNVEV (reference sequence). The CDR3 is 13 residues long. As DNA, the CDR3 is TGTGCCAGCAGGGGTGCTTCGGATGAAAAACTGTTTTTT. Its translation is CASRGASDEKLFF.

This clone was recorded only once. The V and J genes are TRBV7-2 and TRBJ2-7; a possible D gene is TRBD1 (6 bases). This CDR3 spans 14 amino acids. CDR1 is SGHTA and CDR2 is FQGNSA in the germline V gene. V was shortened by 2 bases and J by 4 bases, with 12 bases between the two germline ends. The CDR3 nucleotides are TGTGCCAGCAGCTTAAGCCCACAGGGTTACGAGCAGTACTTC. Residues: CASSLSPQGYEQYF.

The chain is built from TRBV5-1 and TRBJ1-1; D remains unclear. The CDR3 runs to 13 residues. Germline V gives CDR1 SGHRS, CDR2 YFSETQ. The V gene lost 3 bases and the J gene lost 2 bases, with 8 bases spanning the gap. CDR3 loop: CASSWTDNTEAFF. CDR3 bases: TGCGCCAGCAGCTGGACGGACAACACTGAAGCTTTCTTT.